Below are 9 T cell receptor beta chains sequenced from a single sample in a study of blood T cell repertoires in COVID-19. TCRdb keeps only in-frame clones here, not all; method: immunoSEQ multiplex PCR. The profile shows roughly 390,000 clones, around 85% of them singletons. What was sequenced was peripheral blood. All receptors derive from a woman between 18 and 29 years old with acute or convalescent COVID-19.

This clone was observed once. The chain recombines TRBV5-1 with TRBJ2-7, with TRBD1 matching 9 bases. V dropped 0 bases and J dropped 5; count of bases not matched to a gene: 6. Germline lookup yields CDR1 SGHRS and CDR2 YFSETQ. This CDR3 is 15 amino acids long. The DNA of the CDR3 is TGCGCCAGCAGCTTGGAAGGGACAGGGAAGGACGAGCAGTACTTC. Encoded protein: CASSLEGTGKDEQYF.

This rearrangement joins TRBV29-1 to TRBJ2-1, with 12 bases identical to TRBD1. In germline, CDR1 is SQVTM, CDR2 ANQGSEA. With 2 bases clipped from V and 8 bases from J, the junction kept 4 bases outside the gene matches. The CDR3 extends over 14 amino acids. The CDR3 sequence: CSVERGQGAYEQFF. The CDR3 nucleotides are TGCAGCGTTGAAAGGGGACAGGGGGCCTATGAGCAGTTCTTC.

The chain joins TRBV7-7 to TRBJ2-2; TRBD2 agrees at 9 bases. The CDR3 loop spans 16 amino acids. Trimming cost V 1 base and J 7 bases; bases outside gene matches: 7. Germline assignment: CDR1 SSHAT and CDR2 FNYEAQ (reference sequence). This chain's CDR3 is CASSLVGGGAHGELFF. In nucleotides, the CDR3 is TGTGCCAGCAGCTTAGTTGGCGGGGGGGCTCACGGGGAGCTGTTTTTT.

A note on this clone: The identical CDR3 is also encoded by other nucleotide sequences in the sample. The V and J genes are TRBV7-6 and TRBJ1-1; 7 bases line up with TRBD1. Unmatched junction bases numbered 1, after V lost 0 bases and J lost 0 bases. The CDR3 totals 15 residues. Germline lookup yields CDR1 SGHVS and CDR2 FNYEAQ. In DNA form, the CDR3 reads TGTGCCAGCAGCTTAGCAGGGGGCATGAACACTGAAGCTTTCTTT. Its translation is CASSLAGGMNTEAFF.

This chain joins TRBV9 and TRBJ2-3, with 10 bases that match TRBD2. V shed 0 bases, J shed 7 bases, and the junction held 11 bases outside the gene matches. Germline CDR1 is SGDLS and CDR2 is YYNGEE. The CDR3 runs to 17 residues. The DNA of the CDR3 is TGTGCCAGCAGCGTAGGGTCGACTAGCGGGTCACGACATACGCAGTATTTT. It encodes CASSVGSTSGSRHTQYF.

The chain links TRBV10-3 to TRBJ1-2, with D tentatively TRBD1 (6 bases). V lost 8 bases and J lost 0, with 10 bases in between. CDR1 is ENHRY, CDR2 SYGVKD, per germline. The CDR3 totals 13 residues. This CDR3 is CAIQGTSNYGYTF. CDR3 DNA: TGTGCCATCCAGGGGACCTCTAACTATGGCTACACCTTC.

V gene TRBV15 combines with J gene TRBJ2-1; 8 nucleotides match TRBD1. Germline V CDR1 and CDR2: LNHNV, YYDKDF (reference sequence). The CDR3 runs to 16 residues. V shed 4 bases and J 4 bases; nucleotides not matched to a gene: 9. The CDR3 loop is CATSIHLRDRYNEQFF. The DNA for the CDR3 is TGTGCCACCAGCATACACCTCCGGGACAGGTACAATGAGCAGTTCTTC.

V is TRBV5-1 and J is TRBJ1-5; 8 nucleotides line up with TRBD1. The length of the CDR3 is 15 residues. The trim removed 4 bases at V and 2 bases at J, leaving 5 bases unmatched. Germline V CDR1 and CDR2: SGHRS, YFSETQ. This CDR3 reads CASSVWTGRNQPQHF. For the CDR3, the DNA is TGCGCCAGCAGCGTATGGACAGGGCGCAATCAGCCCCAGCATTTT. Supplemented by reference TRBV5-1 and TRBJ1-5, the full variable domain reads KAGVTQTPRYLIKTRGQQVTLSCSPISGHRSVSWYQQTPGQGLQFLFEYFSETQRNKGNFPGRFSGRQFSNSRSEMNVSTLELGDSALYLCASSVWTGRNQPQHFGDGTRLSIL.

The chain employs TRBV11-2 and TRBJ2-2, with TRBD2 as a possible D gene (6 bases). V was clipped by 3 bases and J by 3 bases, with 11 bases between them. CDR3 length: 15 residues. Looked up from germline, CDR1 is SGHAT and CDR2 is FQNNGV. This chain's CDR3 is CASSFPGGYTGELFF. CDR3 sequence (DNA): TGTGCCAGCAGCTTCCCCGGGGGTTACACCGGGGAGCTGTTTTTT.